This paragraph reports one T cell receptor beta chain. The antigen is not known. The CDR3 sequence is 17 residues long. In germline, CDR1 is SGDLS, CDR2 YYNGEE. Via 5' RACE with UMI labels, TRB cDNA libraries were prepared. TCRdb reprocessed the 5' RACE reads, with one entry per CDR3 protein and no DNA. The repertoire table contains 130,000 or so distinct CDR3 sequences. The data derive from a study of CXCR3-negative and CXCR3-positive naive CD8 T cells. Broader study findings: Researchers report that CXCR3-positive naive cells carry more hydrophobic TRB CDR3s than CXCR3-negative naive cells.

Sequencing used naive CXCR3+ CD8+ T cells from blood. Subset here: CD45RO-CCR7+CD27+CD95- naive CD8+ T cells expressing CXCR3 (TNR3+). This chain uses TRBV9 with TRBJ2-1; TCRdb reports TRBD2, a call that lacks DNA to check it against. This TCR was sampled from a human donor in good health. Some clones in this sample may be carry-over from other donors' samples. CDR3 sequence reads: CASSVDSWTRSNNEQFF.